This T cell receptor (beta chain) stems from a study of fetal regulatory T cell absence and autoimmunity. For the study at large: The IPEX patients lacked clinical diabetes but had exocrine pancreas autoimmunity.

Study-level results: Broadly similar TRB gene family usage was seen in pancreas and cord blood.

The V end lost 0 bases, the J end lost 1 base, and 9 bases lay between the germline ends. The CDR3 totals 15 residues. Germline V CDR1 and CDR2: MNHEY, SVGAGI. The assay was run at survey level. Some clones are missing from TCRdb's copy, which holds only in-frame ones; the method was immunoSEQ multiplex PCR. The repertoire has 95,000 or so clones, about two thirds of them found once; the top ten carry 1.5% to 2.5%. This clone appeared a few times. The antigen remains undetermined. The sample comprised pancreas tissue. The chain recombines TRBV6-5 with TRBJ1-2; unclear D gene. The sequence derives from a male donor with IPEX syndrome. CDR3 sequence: CASSYSPTHNYGYTF. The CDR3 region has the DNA TGTGCCAGCAGTTACTCCCCGACCCATAACTATGGCTACACCTTC.